A single T cell receptor beta chain is shown here with its context. The antigen remains undetermined. V was clipped by 2 bases and J by 1 base, with 8 bases between them. Germline V gene sequence: CDR1 SGHTA, CDR2 FQGNSA. The CDR3 extends over 14 amino acids. This specimen belongs to a study of CD8 T cells in ankylosing spondylitis. Whole-study findings and limits: Matched ankylosing spondylitis synovial fluid reportedly showed significant enrichment of disease-linked clones. Seemingly distinctive of ankylosing spondylitis blood was a TCR beta motif formed by eight highly homologous variants. Past studies reported some motif variants in reactive arthritis synovial fluid and blood.

TCR beta libraries were made by quantitative 5'-RACE with molecular barcodes. TCRdb re-analysed the 5' RACE reads in MiXCR, keeping a single row per CDR3 protein. Of under 250,000 distinct CDR3 sequences listed, roughly 32% are singletons. The sequencing sample was made of blood, either unsorted or a sorted T cell fraction (not recorded which). The chain recombines TRBV7-2 with TRBJ2-5, with no clear D. This receptor was identified in a male donor with ankylosing spondylitis or in good health (not recorded which). The CDR3 loop reads CASSLTPSQETQYF. CDR3 DNA sequence: TGTGCCAGCAGCTTAACCCCTTCCCAAGAGACCCAGTACTTC.